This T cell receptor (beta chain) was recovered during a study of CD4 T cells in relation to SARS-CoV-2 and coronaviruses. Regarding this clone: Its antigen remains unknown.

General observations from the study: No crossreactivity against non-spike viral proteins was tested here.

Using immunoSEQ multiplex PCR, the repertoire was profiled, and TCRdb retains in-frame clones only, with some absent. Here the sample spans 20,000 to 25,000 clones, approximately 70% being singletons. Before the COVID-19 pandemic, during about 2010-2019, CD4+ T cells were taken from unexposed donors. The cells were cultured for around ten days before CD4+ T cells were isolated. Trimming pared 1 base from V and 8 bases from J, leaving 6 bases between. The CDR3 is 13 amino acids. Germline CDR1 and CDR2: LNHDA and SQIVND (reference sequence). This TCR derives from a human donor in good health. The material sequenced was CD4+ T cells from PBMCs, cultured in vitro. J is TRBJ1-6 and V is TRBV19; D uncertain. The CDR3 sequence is CASSIARDSPLHF. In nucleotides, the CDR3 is TGTGCCAGTAGTATAGCTCGGGATTCACCCCTCCACTTT.